The clone carrying this TCR beta chain was seen a single time. Only in-frame clones appear in the TCRdb table, and some are missing; sequencing was by immunoSEQ multiplex PCR. The sample shows more than 45,000 clones, roughly 91% of them seen only once. This specimen belongs to a study of T cell changes during pregnancy in multiple sclerosis. V was shortened by 7 bases and J by 2 bases, with 14 bases between the two germline ends. The CDR3 has 14 amino acids. Germline V gene lookup returns CDR1 SGHRS and CDR2 YFSETQ. The V gene is TRBV5-1, the J gene TRBJ2-3, with D perhaps matching TRBD1 (6 bases). Sequencing was performed on CD4+ T cells from peripheral blood mononuclear cells, taken in the second trimester of pregnancy. This sequence was found in a female donor with multiple sclerosis, enrolled in a pregnancy study. The CDR3: CASYLQGSTDTQYF. The DNA of the CDR3 is TGCGCCAGCTACCTCCAGGGGTCCACAGATACGCAGTATTTT.